The rows below give T cell receptor beta chains drawn from one sample of a study of shared clonotypes between healthy human individuals. Generated by immunoSEQ multiplex PCR, the TCRdb table keeps only in-frame clones and is missing some. The sample contains approximately 940,000 clones, over 60% of which appear only once. The sample was memory CD4+ T cells sorted from blood. These receptors came from a man aged 18 to 29 in good health. Each CDR3 is given with its conserved first and last residue. The D gene is left open where the match is weak. Some rows mark clone size as missing; the rest say once, few, many or name a class of expanded clone.

V	D	size	J	CDR3	DNA
TRBV6-1	TRBD1	-	TRBJ1-4	CASRQGIINEKLFF	TGTGCCAGCAGACAGGGGATTATTAATGAAAAACTGTTTTTT
TRBV10-3	-	-	TRBJ1-2	CAIATVLNYGYTF	TGTGCCATCGCGACAGTCCTTAACTATGGCTACACCTTC
TRBV5-1	-	-	TRBJ2-6	CASSYGQFSGANVLTF	TGCGCCAGCAGTTATGGACAGTTCTCTGGGGCCAACGTCCTGACTTTC
TRBV9	TRBD2	few	TRBJ2-1	CASSLSGRIYNEQFF	TGTGCCAGCAGTTTAAGCGGGAGGATATACAATGAGCAGTTCTTC
TRBV7-3	TRBD1	-	TRBJ2-2	CASRRQGPGELFF	TGTGCCAGCAGGCGACAGGGACCCGGGGAGCTGTTTTTT
TRBV2	-	-	TRBJ2-1	CASSNVFPRVVEQFF	TGTGCCAGCAGTAACGTCTTCCCCAGGGTTGTTGAGCAGTTCTTC
TRBV27	TRBD1	-	TRBJ1-5	CASSLKARDSHQPQHF	TGTGCCAGCAGTTTAAAAGCCCGGGACAGCCATCAGCCCCAGCATTTT
TRBV2	TRBD1	-	TRBJ1-5	CASSEGRGRGQPQHF	TGTGCCAGCAGTGAAGGCAGGGGGCGAGGTCAGCCCCAGCATTTT
TRBV4-3	-	-	TRBJ1-4	CASSQETENEKLFF	TGCGCCAGCAGCCAAGAAACTGAAAATGAAAAACTGTTTTTT
TRBV1	-	-	TRBJ2-7	CTSSPGEGDSYEQYF	TGCACCAGCAGCCCCGGAGAGGGGGACTCCTACGAGCAGTACTTC
TRBV14	-	-	TRBJ1-2	CASSQGKDYYGYTF	TGTGCCAGCAGCCAAGGAAAGGATTACTATGGCTACACCTTC
TRBV28	-	-	TRBJ2-7	CASSLVGDAYEQYF	TGTGCCAGCAGTTTGGTCGGGGATGCCTACGAGCAGTACTTC
TRBV19	-	-	TRBJ1-1	CASSKWGNTEAFF	TGTGCCAGTAGTAAGTGGGGGAACACTGAAGCTTTCTTT
TRBV6-1	-	-	TRBJ1-6	CASSDRGSYNSPLHF	TGTGCCAGCAGCGATCGGGGCTCCTATAATTCACCCCTCCACTTT
TRBV29-1	TRBD1	-	TRBJ1-2	CSVADRALNYGYTF	TGCAGCGTAGCTGACAGGGCCTTAAACTATGGCTACACCTTC
TRBV5-1	-	-	TRBJ2-1	CASSLALASYNEQFF	TGCGCCAGCAGCTTGGCACTAGCCTCCTACAATGAGCAGTTCTTC
TRBV2	TRBD2	-	TRBJ2-3	CASNGGGAPDTQYF	TGTGCCAGCAACGGCGGGGGGGCCCCAGATACGCAGTATTTT
TRBV25-1	TRBD2	-	TRBJ2-7	CASSPPGLAGVHEQYF	TGTGCCAGCAGTCCTCCCGGGTTAGCGGGAGTCCACGAGCAGTACTTC
TRBV28	-	few	TRBJ1-4	CASSNLKTGIFGEKLFF	TGTGCCAGCTCTAACCTCAAGACGGGGATTTTTGGAGAAAAACTGTTTTTT
TRBV29-1	TRBD2	-	TRBJ2-3	CSTRTSGGADTQYF	TGCAGCACAAGGACTAGCGGAGGTGCAGATACGCAGTATTTT
TRBV7-3	-	few	TRBJ2-2	CASSLGALNTGELFF	TGTGCCAGCAGCCTGGGGGCTCTTAACACCGGGGAGCTGTTTTTT
TRBV25-1	-	few	TRBJ2-7	CASQDRNSYEQYF	TGTGCCAGCCAAGACAGGAACTCCTACGAGCAGTACTTC
TRBV2	TRBD2	-	TRBJ2-5	CASRIRLAGGSQETQYF	TGTGCCAGCAGAATAAGACTAGCGGGGGGTTCTCAAGAGACCCAGTACTTC
TRBV6-1	-	once	TRBJ2-3	CASSEAQVRGTDTQYF	TGTGCCAGCAGTGAAGCGCAGGTACGGGGCACAGATACGCAGTATTTT
TRBV28	-	-	TRBJ1-2	CASSPPQGRGPGGYTF	TGTGCCAGCAGTCCCCCCCAGGGGCGCGGGCCGGGTGGCTACACCTTC
TRBV15	TRBD2	-	TRBJ2-5	CATSRGLAGDGETQYF	TGTGCCACCAGCAGGGGACTAGCGGGGGACGGGGAGACCCAGTACTTC
TRBV5-6	-	-	TRBJ2-7	CASSLGQRQYF	TGTGCCAGCAGCTTAGGACAGCGGCAGTACTTC
TRBV18	TRBD2	-	TRBJ2-1	CASSTRTSGYNEQFF	TGTGCCAGCTCAACGCGGACTAGCGGCTACAATGAGCAGTTCTTC
TRBV18	-	-	TRBJ2-1	CASSFGSSYNEQFF	TGTGCCAGCTCATTTGGGAGCTCCTACAATGAGCAGTTCTTC
TRBV30	-	-	TRBJ1-5	CAWSDMGNQPQHF	TGTGCCTGGAGTGACATGGGCAATCAGCCCCAGCATTTT
TRBV6-1	TRBD1	-	TRBJ2-7	CASKGQGGYEQYF	TGTGCCAGCAAAGGACAGGGGGGGTACGAGCAGTACTTC
TRBV7-2	TRBD2	-	TRBJ2-7	CASSSVAGGSYEQYF	TGTGCCAGCAGCTCCGTAGCGGGAGGCTCCTACGAGCAGTACTTC
TRBV5-6	TRBD2	-	TRBJ2-5	CASSSAGGLMETQYF	TGTGCCAGCAGCTCGGCGGGAGGTCTCATGGAGACCCAGTACTTC